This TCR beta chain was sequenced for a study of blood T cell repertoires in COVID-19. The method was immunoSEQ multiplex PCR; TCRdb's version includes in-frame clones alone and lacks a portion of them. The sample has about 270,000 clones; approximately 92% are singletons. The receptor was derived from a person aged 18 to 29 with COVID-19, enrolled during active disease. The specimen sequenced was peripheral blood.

The CDR3 sequence is CASSTGQGILYEQYF. The CDR3 bases are TGTGCCAGTAGTACCGGACAGGGGATTCTCTACGAGCAGTACTTC. V usage is TRBV19 and J usage is TRBJ2-7; 9 nucleotides match TRBD1. CDR3 length equals 15 residues. V lost 4 bases, J lost 3 bases, and 7 bases stayed unmatched. Germline CDR1 and CDR2: LNHDA and SQIVND (reference sequence).